Shown below are 10 T cell receptor beta chains from a single sample sequenced in a study of blood T cell repertoires in COVID-19. Data came from immunoSEQ multiplex PCR; TCRdb stores just in-frame clones and leaves some out. The table includes under 150,000 clones, about four fifths detected once. The specimen was PBMCs or T cells enriched from blood (not recorded which). The receptors were gathered from a woman between 50 and 59 years old who had been exposed to COVID-19.

V and J are TRBV24-1 and TRBJ1-5; D is perhaps TRBD1 (6 bases). This CDR3 region has 16 residues. Germline V gene lookup returns CDR1 KGHDR and CDR2 SFDVKD. V was clipped by 2 bases and J by 4 bases, with 14 bases between them. The CDR3 DNA is TGTGCCACCAGTGATTCACAGGGAGCTTGGAATCAGCCCCAGCATTTT. This codes for CATSDSQGAWNQPQHF.

The chain has TRBV6-5 and TRBJ2-7, with TRBD1 matching over 7 bases. The length of the CDR3 is 14 residues. Trimming cost V 10 bases and J 7 bases; bases outside gene matches: 16. Germline-derived CDR1 and CDR2 are MNHEY and SVGAGI. The CDR3 spells CATKEWTARGEQYF. The DNA of the CDR3 is TGTGCCACCAAGGAATGGACAGCCAGGGGGGAGCAGTACTTC.

This clone appeared a single time. V and J are TRBV24-1 and TRBJ2-2, with D perhaps TRBD2 (5 bases). Trimming stripped 0 bases from V and 4 bases from J, with 5 bases between. CDR3 length: 14 residues. Per the germline V gene, CDR1 is KGHDR and CDR2 is SFDVKD. CDR3 amino acids: CATSDLRGTGELFF. CDR3 nucleotides: TGTGCCACCAGTGATTTGCGGGGCACCGGGGAGCTGTTTTTT.

The rearrangement links TRBV19 to TRBJ1-2; 7 nucleotides agree with TRBD1. The CDR3 has 14 amino acids. V was pared by 6 bases and J by 3 bases, with 7 bases of the junction left unmatched. Germline CDR1 reads LNHDA; CDR2 reads SQIVND (reference sequence). The CDR3 here is CASRGDTGDYGYTF. CDR3 nucleotide sequence: TGTGCCAGTAGAGGGGATACAGGGGACTATGGCTACACCTTC. Variable domain in full (rest from reference TRBV19 and TRBJ1-2): DGGITQSPKYLFRKEGQNVTLSCEQNLNHDAMYWYRQDPGQGLRLIYYSQIVNDFQKGDIAEGYSVSREKKESFPLTVTSAQKNPTAFYLCASRGDTGDYGYTFGSGTRLTVV.

On this clone itself: Distinct nucleotide sequences in the sample also encode this CDR3. This rearrangement joins TRBV29-1 to TRBJ2-7; a weak D match, TRBD1 (6 bases). This CDR3 is built from 13 residues. Germline V gene sequence: CDR1 SQVTM, CDR2 ANQGSEA. V lost 6 bases, J lost 3 bases, and 15 bases lay in between. The CDR3 DNA sequence: TGCAGCGTCGTACAGGGACCCTACTACGAGCAGTACTTC. This sequence encodes CSVVQGPYYEQYF.

This chain joins TRBV7-9 and TRBJ2-3, with D maybe TRBD2 (7 bases). The V gene lost 1 base and the J gene lost 2 bases, with 16 bases spanning the gap. The length of the CDR3 is 17 residues. Per germline, CDR1 SEHNR and CDR2 FQNEAQ (reference sequence). The DNA of the CDR3 is TGTGCCAGCAGCTTAGGTGGCGGGGGCACTCTCACAGATACGCAGTATTTT. Its translation is CASSLGGGGTLTDTQYF.

This chain uses TRBV15 with TRBJ1-5; the D gene is possibly TRBD1 (5 bases). The CDR3 runs to 17 residues. Germline lookup yields CDR1 LNHNV and CDR2 YYDKDF (reference sequence). Deletions cut 0 bases from V and 3 bases from J, with 15 bases between. CDR3 nucleotide sequence: TGTGCCACCAGCAGAGACGCAGGGCGGCGAGTCAATCAGCCCCAGCATTTT. It is translated as CATSRDAGRRVNQPQHF.

This chain joins TRBV6-2 or TRBV6-3 and TRBJ1-5; 7 nucleotides agree with TRBD1. The CDR3 is 14 amino acids. With V trimmed by 6 bases and J by 7 bases, 9 bases remained unmatched. Germline CDR1 is MNHEY and CDR2 is SVGEGT. In DNA form, the CDR3 reads TGTGCCAGCAGCATAACAGGGGAGATGCAGCCCCAGCATTTT. It yields the protein CASSITGEMQPQHF.

This chain uses TRBV18 with TRBJ2-5; perhaps TRBD2 as D (5 bases). CDR3 length: 14 amino acids. V shed 4 bases and J shed 4 bases, with 13 bases lying between them. Germline CDR1 reads KGHSH; CDR2 reads LQKENI. The CDR3 bases are TGTGCCAGCTCACTAACGGACTTGGGAGAGACCCAGTACTTC. This encodes CASSLTDLGETQYF.

The chain joins TRBV6-5 to TRBJ2-2; possibly TRBD1 for D (6 bases). Between the trimmed V and J ends, which lost 5 bases and 6 bases, there was a span of 7 bases. The CDR3 is made up of 12 amino acids. Germline loops: CDR1 MNHEY, CDR2 SVGAGI. In nucleotides, the CDR3 is TGTGCCAGCAGTCGGACAGCCGGGGAGCTGTTTTTT. Translation: CASSRTAGELFF.